The 9 T cell receptor beta chains given below trace back to one sample, sequenced in a study of human T cells and chemical hapten exposure. TCRdb re-called the 5' RACE reads with MiXCR, one entry per CDR3 protein. The repertoire includes 70,000 to 85,000 distinct CDR3 sequences, more than 15% of them detected once, and under 7.5% sits in the top ten. RNA extraction used unfractionated whole blood as the source of total RNA. The receptors stem from a female donor in good health.

By share, this clonotype ranks as medium-sized (0.01 to 0.1%). This chain connects TRBV6-2 or TRBV6-3 to TRBJ2-5, with 10 bases aligning to TRBD2. The CDR3 extends over 15 amino acids. The junction had 3 bases not matched to a gene; V was cut back by 4 bases and J by 1 base. The germline V gene has CDR1 MNHEY and CDR2 SVGEGT. The CDR3 DNA reads as TGTGCCAGCAGTTGGACTAGCGGAGGCCAAGAGACCCAGTACTTC. Its translation is CASSWTSGGQETQYF.

Ten or more counts support this clonotype. V gene TRBV20-1 combines with J gene TRBJ2-3, with D possibly being TRBD1 (7 bases). The CDR3 contains 15 residues. The V gene lost 0 bases and the J gene lost 3 bases, with 13 bases spanning the gap. Germline values: CDR1 DFQATT, CDR2 SNEGSKA (reference sequence). This CDR3 reads CSARDETGTTDTQYF. CDR3 in DNA: TGCAGTGCTAGAGATGAGACAGGGACTACAGATACGCAGTATTTT.

This clonotype has only a few counts. The rearrangement joins TRBV7-2 to TRBJ1-3, with 7 bases matching TRBD1. The germline gives CDR1 SGHTA, CDR2 FQGNSA. The CDR3 is 14 amino acids. With V trimmed by 5 bases and J by 5 bases, 6 bases remained unmatched. In nucleotides, the CDR3 is TGTGCCAGCAGCCCGGGGACAGTAAGAAACACCATATATTTT. This gives the protein CASSPGTVRNTIYF.

This clonotype was counted once. CDR3 loop: CASRARVSQGRPSYGYTF. The DNA of the CDR3 is TGTGCCAGCAGGGCCAGGGTGTCACAGGGGCGACCTTCTTATGGCTACACCTTC. J is TRBJ1-2 and V is TRBV6-5, with 7 bases that match TRBD1. Germline V gene lookup returns CDR1 MNHEY and CDR2 SVGAGI. The CDR3 sequence is 18 residues long. The V gene end was trimmed by 6 bases and the J gene end by 5 bases; junction bases not matched to a gene: 21.

The J gene is TRBJ1-5, the V gene TRBV6-1; the D gene is possibly TRBD1 (5 bases). CDR3 size: 16 residues. Germline V lookup: CDR1 MNHNS, CDR2 SASEGT. V was pared by 2 bases and J by 7 bases, with 18 bases between. CDR3 residues: CASSERGVGVGQPQHF. In nucleotides, the CDR3 is TGTGCCAGCAGTGAAAGAGGGGTGGGTGTCGGACAGCCCCAGCATTTT.

Comments on this clonotype: The junction shows a germline mismatch at one end, possibly a read error. This chain connects TRBV6-5 to TRBJ2-3, with 7 bases lining up with TRBD2. Germline-derived CDR1 and CDR2 are MNHEY and SVGAGI. This CDR3 region has 17 residues. The CDR3 nucleotides are TGTGCCAGCAGTTACTCCCGTCTAGCGGATCGCACAGGTACGCAGTATTTT. Translation: CASSYSRLADRTGTQYF.

In this sample, this clonotype is medium-sized (0.01 to 0.1%). V is TRBV6-2 or TRBV6-3 and J is TRBJ2-2, with TRBD1 identical over 8 bases. Trimming took 5 bases from V and 7 from J; bases not matched to a gene: 3. The germline CDR1 and CDR2 sequences are MNHEY and SVGEGT. The CDR3 covers 13 residues. Written as DNA, the CDR3 is TGTGCCAGCAGTCGGACAGGGCACGGGGAGCTGTTTTTT. Encoded protein: CASSRTGHGELFF.

V is TRBV6-5 and J is TRBJ1-4; 7 bases line up with TRBD1. CDR1 and CDR2 (germline): MNHEY, SVGAGI. Trimming took 6 bases from V and 8 from J; bases not matched to a gene: 15. This CDR3 is 16 amino acids long. CDR3 DNA sequence: TGTGCCAGCAGAGACCGTAACAGGGGACGTAGCGAAAAACTGTTTTTT. Protein product: CASRDRNRGRSEKLFF.

The chain couples TRBV12-3 or TRBV12-4 to TRBJ1-2; the match to TRBD1 covers 7 bases. The CDR3 covers 13 residues. V was clipped by 6 bases and J by 4 bases; unmatched bases: 5. The DNA of the CDR3 is TGTGCCAGCAGCGGGGGACAGATCTATGGCTACACCTTC. Its translation: CASSGGQIYGYTF.